These 12 T cell receptor beta chains were sequenced from one sample in a study of graft-versus-host responses after intestinal transplantation. The method was immunoSEQ multiplex PCR; TCRdb's version includes in-frame clones alone and lacks a portion of them. The table records nearly 95,000 clones, just over 90% of them present only once. What these receptors recognize is not known. Sequenced here: unstimulated CD8+ T cells sorted from spleen or lymph node cells, sampled before intestinal transplant. Every receptor here comes from a human donor who received an intestinal transplant.

The chain has TRBV2 and TRBJ1-2, with D unclear. Per germline, CDR1 SNHLY and CDR2 FYNNEI. This CDR3 region has 15 residues. Trimming shortened V by 3 bases and J by 0 bases, and 11 bases separated the two germline ends. CDR3 protein: CASSEVVSPNYGYTF. The CDR3 region has the DNA TGTGCCAGCAGTGAGGTTGTAAGCCCTAACTATGGCTACACCTTC.

The V gene is TRBV27, the J gene TRBJ1-6; D is unclear. Trimming stripped 2 bases from V and 9 bases from J, with 11 bases between. CDR1 and CDR2 from the germline V gene are MNHEY and SMNVEV (reference sequence). The CDR3 runs to 14 residues. CDR3 sequence: CASSLLGVGSPLHF. The CDR3 DNA follows: TGTGCCAGCAGTTTACTGGGAGTGGGTTCACCCCTCCACTTT.

Concerning this clone: At one boundary the junction diverges from the germline segment, which might be a read error. The rearrangement joins TRBV7-8 to TRBJ2-5; TRBD2 is a possible D gene (5 bases). This CDR3 has 15 residues. Germline V lookup: CDR1 SGHVS, CDR2 FQNEAQ. This CDR3 reads CTSSLSYSVEETQYF. The CDR3 DNA is TGTACCAGCAGCTTATCGTATAGCGTTGAAGAGACCCAGTACTTC.

The CDR3 here is CASRTLQRTGLGKLFF. CDR3 nucleotide sequence: TGTGCCAGTAGGACGTTGCAGCGGACAGGGTTAGGAAAACTGTTTTTT. The chain carries TRBV19 and TRBJ1-4; 8 nucleotides match TRBD1. V lost 6 bases to trimming and J lost 10 bases; unmatched junction nucleotides: 16. CDR1 and CDR2 from the germline V gene are LNHDA and SQIVND (reference sequence). The CDR3 is 16 residues long.

The gene calls are TRBV27 and TRBJ1-6; a weak D match, TRBD1 (5 bases). Germline V gene data show CDR1 as MNHEY and CDR2 as SMNVEV (reference sequence). The CDR3 totals 13 residues. Trimming took off 5 bases at V and 7 bases at J, with 9 bases between the two ends. DNA of the CDR3: TGTGCCAGCAGTAGAGACAGCAATTCACCCCTCCACTTT. Protein: CASSRDSNSPLHF.

With respect to this clone: This specimen includes other DNA sequences encoding the same CDR3. The J gene is TRBJ2-1, the V gene TRBV5-6, with 10 bases aligning to TRBD2. V shed 3 bases and J 8 bases; nucleotides not matched to a gene: 2. Germline values: CDR1 SGHDT, CDR2 YYEEEE. The CDR3 consists of 13 residues. CDR3 nucleotides: TGTGCCAGCAGCTCGACTAGCGGGCATGAGCAGTTCTTC. This codes for CASSSTSGHEQFF.

This chain joins TRBV4-3 and TRBJ2-7; D gene uncertain. Germline CDR1 is LGHNA and CDR2 is YSLEER. Deletions cut 0 bases from V and 0 bases from J, with 18 bases between. The length of the CDR3 is 18 residues. CDR3 in DNA: TGCGCCAGCAGCCAAGAAGCCTTCTCGGCCGGAGCCTCCTACGAGCAGTACTTC. It yields the protein CASSQEAFSAGASYEQYF.

The chain employs TRBV11-2 and TRBJ1-1; 7 nucleotides match TRBD1. The CDR3 has 14 amino acids. The J segment lost 3 bases and the V segment lost 5 bases, leaving 6 bases of the junction unmatched. Germline V CDR1 and CDR2: SGHAT, FQNNGV. The CDR3 region is CASSNGQDYTEAFF. CDR3 nucleotide sequence: TGTGCCAGCAGCAATGGACAGGATTACACTGAAGCTTTCTTT.

The chain recombines TRBV7-9 with TRBJ2-2; D is possibly TRBD1 (6 bases). V dropped 0 bases and J dropped 4 bases, with 12 bases sitting between them. CDR1 and CDR2 (germline): SEHNR, FQNEAQ (reference sequence). The CDR3 is made up of 16 amino acids. For the CDR3, the DNA is TGTGCCAGCAGCTTAGCCGGCAGGGGAGTCACCGGGGAGCTGTTTTTT. This gives the protein CASSLAGRGVTGELFF.

The V call is TRBV9, the J call TRBJ2-1; 9 positions agree with TRBD1. The CDR3 length is 16 residues. Germline V gene lookup returns CDR1 SGDLS and CDR2 YYNGEE. V was pared by 0 bases and J by 4 bases, with 5 bases of the junction left unmatched. The CDR3: CASSVVGQGLYNEQFF. CDR3 nucleotide sequence: TGTGCCAGCAGCGTAGTGGGACAGGGTCTTTACAATGAGCAGTTCTTC.

The chain employs TRBV7-9 and TRBJ2-3; TRBD2 matches 8 bases. Germline assignment: CDR1 SEHNR and CDR2 FQNEAQ (reference sequence). V lost 5 bases and J lost 1; bases outside the gene matches: 5. The CDR3 has 15 amino acids. CDR3 coding DNA: TGTGCCAGCAGCCCCCCGGGACTAGGCACAGATACGCAGTATTTT. Translation gives CASSPPGLGTDTQYF.

This chain links TRBV27 with TRBJ1-2; D is perhaps TRBD1 (5 bases). CDR3 size: 12 residues. V lost 8 bases to trimming and J lost 14 bases, with 21 bases between them. CDR1 and CDR2 from the germline V gene are MNHEY and SMNVEV (reference sequence). This CDR3 is CASGRVEGLVTF. The CDR3 DNA reads as TGTGCCAGCGGACGGGTGGAGGGGCTGGTAACCTTC.